The clone carrying this TCR beta chain came up a few times. This sample is drawn from a study of T cell responses to AZD1222 COVID-19 vaccine. The assay was immunoSEQ multiplex PCR, and TCRdb's table has in-frame clones only and misses some. Of 80,000 to 95,000 clones in the sample, approximately 90% were seen once. J lost 9 bases, V lost 0 bases, and 2 bases had no gene match. The CDR3 has 12 amino acids. Germline V gene data show CDR1 as GTSNPN and CDR2 as SVGIG (reference sequence). This TCR was sampled from an adult in good health. The chain couples TRBV30 to TRBJ2-3; 8 bases match TRBD2. The sequenced sample was peripheral blood, obtained on day 0 of AZD1222 vaccination. The CDR3 sequence is CAWSVGTRTQYF. DNA of the CDR3: TGTGCCTGGAGTGTTGGGACTAGGACGCAGTATTTT.